This T cell receptor (beta chain) originates from a study of T cell responses to AZD1222 COVID-19 vaccine. Generated by immunoSEQ multiplex PCR, the TCRdb table keeps only in-frame clones and is missing some. The repertoire holds tens of thousands of clones, approximately 89% seen once, with approximately 5% in the top ten. The clonotype originates from an adult who received the AZD1222 COVID-19 vaccine. Sequences were derived from peripheral blood, sampled 28 days after the second AZD1222 dose.

The CDR3 nucleotides are TGTGCCAGCAGCTTAGGTGGACTAGCTAGCACAGATACGCAGTATTTT. Protein: CASSLGGLASTDTQYF. The chain is built from TRBV11-2 and TRBJ2-3; TRBD2 aligns across 8 bases. This CDR3 region has 16 residues. Unmatched junction bases numbered 3, after V lost 1 base and J lost 0 bases. From germline, CDR1 is SGHAT and CDR2 FQNNGV.